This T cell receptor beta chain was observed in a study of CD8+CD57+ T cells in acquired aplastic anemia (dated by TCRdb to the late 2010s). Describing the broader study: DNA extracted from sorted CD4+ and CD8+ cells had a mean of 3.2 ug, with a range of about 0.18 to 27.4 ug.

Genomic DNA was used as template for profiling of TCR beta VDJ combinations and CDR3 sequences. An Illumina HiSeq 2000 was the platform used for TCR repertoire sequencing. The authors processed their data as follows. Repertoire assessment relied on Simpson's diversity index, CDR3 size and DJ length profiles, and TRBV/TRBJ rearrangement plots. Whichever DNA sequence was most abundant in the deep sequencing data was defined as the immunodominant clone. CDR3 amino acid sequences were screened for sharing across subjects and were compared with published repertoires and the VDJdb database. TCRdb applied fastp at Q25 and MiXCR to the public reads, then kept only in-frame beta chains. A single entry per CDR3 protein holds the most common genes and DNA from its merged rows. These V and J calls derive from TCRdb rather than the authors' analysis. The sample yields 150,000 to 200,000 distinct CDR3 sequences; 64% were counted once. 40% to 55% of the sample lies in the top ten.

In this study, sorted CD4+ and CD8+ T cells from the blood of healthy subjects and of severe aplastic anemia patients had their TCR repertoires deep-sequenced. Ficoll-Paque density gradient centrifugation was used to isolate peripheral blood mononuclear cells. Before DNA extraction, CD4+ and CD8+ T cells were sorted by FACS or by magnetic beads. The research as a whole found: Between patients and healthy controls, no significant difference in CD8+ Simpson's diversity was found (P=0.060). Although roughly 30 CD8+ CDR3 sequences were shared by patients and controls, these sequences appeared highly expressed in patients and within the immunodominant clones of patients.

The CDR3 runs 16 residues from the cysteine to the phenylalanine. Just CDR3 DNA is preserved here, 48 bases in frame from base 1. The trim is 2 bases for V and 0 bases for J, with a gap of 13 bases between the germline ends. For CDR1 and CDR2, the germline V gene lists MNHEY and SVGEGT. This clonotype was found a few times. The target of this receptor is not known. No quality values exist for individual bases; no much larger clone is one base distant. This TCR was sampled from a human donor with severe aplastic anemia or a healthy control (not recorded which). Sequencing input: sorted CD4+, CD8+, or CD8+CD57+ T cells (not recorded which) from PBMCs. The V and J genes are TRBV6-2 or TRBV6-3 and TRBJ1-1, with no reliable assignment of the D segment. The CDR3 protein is CASSYDRDFLNTEAFF. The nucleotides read TGTGCCAGCAGTTACGACCGGGATTTCTTGAACACTGAAGCTTTCTTT.